This T cell receptor beta chain originates from a study of T cell changes during pregnancy in multiple sclerosis. The data were produced by immunoSEQ multiplex PCR, yet TCRdb's version contains in-frame clones alone and is incomplete. The sample shows some 76,000 clones, around nine tenths of them seen only once. CDR1 MNHEY and CDR2 SMNVEV come from the germline V gene (reference sequence). This CDR3 has 18 amino acids. Trimming removed 8 bases from V and 5 bases from J; junction bases left unmatched: 16. The receptor's source is a female donor with multiple sclerosis, enrolled in a pregnancy study. The chain recombines TRBV27 with TRBJ2-2; 11 bases are a match to TRBD2. This material consisted of CD4+ T cells from peripheral blood mononuclear cells, taken after pregnancy. In DNA form, the CDR3 reads TGTGCCAGCGGGGTCACCTATAGCGGGAGGGCACGGACCGGGGAGCTGTTTTTT. Encoded protein: CASGVTYSGRARTGELFF.